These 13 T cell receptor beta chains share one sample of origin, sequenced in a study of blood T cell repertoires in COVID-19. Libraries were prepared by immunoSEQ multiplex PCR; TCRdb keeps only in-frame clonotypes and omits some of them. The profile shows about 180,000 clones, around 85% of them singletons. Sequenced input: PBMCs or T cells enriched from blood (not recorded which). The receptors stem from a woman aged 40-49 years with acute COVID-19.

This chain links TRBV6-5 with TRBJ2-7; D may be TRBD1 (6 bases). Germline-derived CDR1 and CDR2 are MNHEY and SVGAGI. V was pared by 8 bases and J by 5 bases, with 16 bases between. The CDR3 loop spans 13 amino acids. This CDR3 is CASVNRDAHEQYF. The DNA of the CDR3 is TGTGCCAGCGTCAACAGGGACGCCCACGAGCAGTACTTC.

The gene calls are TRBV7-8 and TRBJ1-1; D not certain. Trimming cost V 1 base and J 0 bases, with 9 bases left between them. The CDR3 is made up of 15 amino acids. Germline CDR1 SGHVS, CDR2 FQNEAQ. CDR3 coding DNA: TGTGCCAGCAGCTTAGAGAGGGCCCTGAACACTGAAGCTTTCTTT. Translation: CASSLERALNTEAFF.

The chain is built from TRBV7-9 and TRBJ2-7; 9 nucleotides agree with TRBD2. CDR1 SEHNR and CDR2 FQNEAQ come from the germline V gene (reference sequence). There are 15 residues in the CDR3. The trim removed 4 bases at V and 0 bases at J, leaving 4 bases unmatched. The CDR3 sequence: CASSSHSGSSYEQYF. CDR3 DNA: TGTGCCAGCAGCTCTCATAGCGGGAGCTCCTACGAGCAGTACTTC.

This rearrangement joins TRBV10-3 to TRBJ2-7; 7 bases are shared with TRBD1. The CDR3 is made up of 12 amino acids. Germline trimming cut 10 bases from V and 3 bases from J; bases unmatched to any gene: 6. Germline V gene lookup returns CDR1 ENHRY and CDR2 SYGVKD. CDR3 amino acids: CATGQEIYEQYV. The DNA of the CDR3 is TGTGCCACAGGACAGGAGATCTACGAGCAGTACGTC.

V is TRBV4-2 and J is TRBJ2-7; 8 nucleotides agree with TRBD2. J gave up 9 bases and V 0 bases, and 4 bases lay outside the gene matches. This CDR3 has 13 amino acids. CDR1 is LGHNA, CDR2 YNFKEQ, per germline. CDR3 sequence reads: CASSQDTGGTQYF. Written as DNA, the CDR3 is TGTGCCAGCAGCCAAGATACGGGGGGGACGCAGTACTTC.

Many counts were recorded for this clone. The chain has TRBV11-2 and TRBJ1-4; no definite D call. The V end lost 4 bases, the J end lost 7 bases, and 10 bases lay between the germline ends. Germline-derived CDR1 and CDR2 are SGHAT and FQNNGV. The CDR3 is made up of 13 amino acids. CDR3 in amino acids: CASSSFPGEKLFF. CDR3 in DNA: TGTGCCAGCAGCTCATTCCCCGGTGAAAAACTGTTTTTT.

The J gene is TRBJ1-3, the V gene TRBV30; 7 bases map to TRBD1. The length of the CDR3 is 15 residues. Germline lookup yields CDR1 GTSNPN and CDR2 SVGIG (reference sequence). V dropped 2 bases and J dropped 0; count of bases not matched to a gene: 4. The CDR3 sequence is CAWSRGQSSGNTIYF. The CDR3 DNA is TGTGCCTGGAGTAGGGGGCAATCCTCTGGAAACACCATATATTTT.

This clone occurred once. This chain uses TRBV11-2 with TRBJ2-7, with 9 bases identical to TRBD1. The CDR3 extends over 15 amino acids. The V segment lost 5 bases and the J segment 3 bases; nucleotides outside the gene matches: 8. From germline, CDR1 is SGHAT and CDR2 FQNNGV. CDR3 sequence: CASSAGTGIYYEQYV. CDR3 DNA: TGTGCCAGCAGCGCGGGGACAGGGATTTACTACGAGCAGTACGTC.

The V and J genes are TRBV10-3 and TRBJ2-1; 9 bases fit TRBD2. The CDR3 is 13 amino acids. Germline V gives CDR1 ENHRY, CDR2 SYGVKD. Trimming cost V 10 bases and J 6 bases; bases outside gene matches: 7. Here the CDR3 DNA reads TGTGCCACCTCTAGCGGGACAGCCAATGAGCAGTTCTTC. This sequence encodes CATSSGTANEQFF.

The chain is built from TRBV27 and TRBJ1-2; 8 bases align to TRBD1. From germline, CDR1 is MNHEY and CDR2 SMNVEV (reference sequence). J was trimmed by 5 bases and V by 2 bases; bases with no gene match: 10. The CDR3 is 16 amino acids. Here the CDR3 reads CASSLGPGGGLYGYTF. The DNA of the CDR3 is TGTGCCAGCAGTTTAGGGCCAGGGGGCGGTTTGTATGGCTACACCTTC.

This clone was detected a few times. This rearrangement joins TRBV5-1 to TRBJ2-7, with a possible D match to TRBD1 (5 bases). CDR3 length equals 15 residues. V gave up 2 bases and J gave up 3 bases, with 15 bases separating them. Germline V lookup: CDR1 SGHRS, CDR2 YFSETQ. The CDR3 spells CASSFSPGPFYEQYF. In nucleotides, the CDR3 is TGCGCCAGCAGCTTCTCGCCAGGGCCCTTCTACGAGCAGTACTTC.

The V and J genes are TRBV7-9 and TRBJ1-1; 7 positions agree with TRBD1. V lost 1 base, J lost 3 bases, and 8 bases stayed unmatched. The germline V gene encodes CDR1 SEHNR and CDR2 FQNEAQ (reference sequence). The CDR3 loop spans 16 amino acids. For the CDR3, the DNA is TGTGCCAGCAGCTTAGGGCAGGGGGATAGGGACACTGAAGCTTTCTTT. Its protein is CASSLGQGDRDTEAFF.

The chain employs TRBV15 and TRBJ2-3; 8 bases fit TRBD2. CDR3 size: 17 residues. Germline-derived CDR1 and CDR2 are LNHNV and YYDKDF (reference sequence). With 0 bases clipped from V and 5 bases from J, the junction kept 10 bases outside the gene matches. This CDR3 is CATSRDGSGGPEDTQYF. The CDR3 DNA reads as TGTGCCACCAGCAGAGACGGGTCGGGAGGGCCGGAAGATACGCAGTATTTT.